This is a list of T cell receptor beta chains from one sample in a study of T cell responses to AZD1222 COVID-19 vaccine. Method: immunoSEQ multiplex PCR; TCRdb's copy keeps in-frame clones and lacks some. The sample has about 100,000 clones; more than 85% are singletons. The starting material was peripheral blood, obtained 28 days after the second AZD1222 dose. The receptors shown here come from an adult who received the AZD1222 COVID-19 vaccine. Each CDR3 is given with its conserved first and last residue. A D gene is named only where the DNA matches it firmly. The listing skips clone size in some rows; elsewhere it reads once, few, many or a size class.

D	size	V	J	DNA	CDR3
TRBD1	NA	TRBV7-9	TRBJ1-1	TGTGCCAGCAGCTTAGGGAGGACAGGGGGAGTGGACACTGAAGCTTTCTTT	CASSLGRTGGVDTEAFF
NA	NA	TRBV5-5	TRBJ2-1	TGTGCCAGCAGCTTAACGACTAGCTCCTACAATGAGCAGTTCTTC	CASSLTTSSYNEQFF
TRBD1	NA	TRBV27	TRBJ1-4	TGTGCCAGCAGTTCGCGACAGGGTTGGGAAAAACTGTTTTTT	CASSSRQGWEKLFF
NA	NA	TRBV5-6	TRBJ1-2	TGTGCCAGCAGCGCCGGAGCGGGAGGGGGCTATGGCTACACCTTC	CASSAGAGGGYGYTF
TRBD2	NA	TRBV29-1	TRBJ2-1	TGCAGCGGGGGACTAGCGGGTGTGCAGTTCTTC	CSGGLAGVQFF
NA	NA	TRBV21-1	TRBJ1-5	TGTGCCAGCAGCCCACGATTAGGACAGAGACTAGAGCCCCAGCATTTT	CASSPRLGQRLEPQHF
NA	NA	TRBV10-3	TRBJ1-4	TGTGCCATCAGTGAGTCGAATCGGGGGAATGAAAAACTGTTTTTT	CAISESNRGNEKLFF
NA	NA	TRBV24-1	TRBJ1-6	TGTGCCACCAGTGGGTACAGCGGGAATAATTCACCCCTCCACTTT	CATSGYSGNNSPLHF
NA	NA	TRBV7-9	TRBJ2-1	TGTGCCAGCAGCCCTTTGGGCATCCCCTCCTACAATGAGCAGTTCTTC	CASSPLGIPSYNEQFF
NA	NA	TRBV4-1	TRBJ2-7	TGCGCCAGCAGCCACCGGACGGGAAGCTCCTACGAGCAGTACTTC	CASSHRTGSSYEQYF
NA	NA	TRBV28	TRBJ2-2	TGTGCCAGCAGTTTAGGGCAGGGAACCGGGGAGCTGTTTTTT	CASSLGQGTGELFF
TRBD2	NA	TRBV6-1	TRBJ2-7	TGTGCCAGCAGTGAACTAGCGGGATACTACGAGCAGTACTTC	CASSELAGYYEQYF
TRBD1	NA	TRBV6-5	TRBJ2-1	TGTGCCAGCAGTACCGCCGGGACAGGGGGCAATGAGCAGTTCTTC	CASSTAGTGGNEQFF
NA	once	TRBV18	TRBJ2-2	TGTGCCAGCTCACCGGACGGAGGAAGGACCGGGGAGCTGTTTTTT	CASSPDGGRTGELFF
TRBD1	NA	TRBV29-1	TRBJ1-1	TGCAGCGTTAAAAACAGGGGCGTGAACACTGAAGCTTTCTTT	CSVKNRGVNTEAFF
TRBD2	NA	TRBV4-1	TRBJ2-1	TGCGCCAGCAGCCAAGATATAATAGCGGGATGGGATGAGCAGTTCTTC	CASSQDIIAGWDEQFF
TRBD2	NA	TRBV30	TRBJ2-7	TGTGCCTGGTCCCGAGCGGGAGGAAACTACGAGCAGTACTTC	CAWSRAGGNYEQYF
NA	NA	TRBV6-1	TRBJ2-5	TGTGCCAGCAGTGAGCAGATGATGTGGGAGACCCAGTACTTC	CASSEQMMWETQYF
NA	NA	TRBV25-1	TRBJ1-1	TGTGCCAGCAGTGGCTGGGACAAGGGGGCTGAAGCTTTCTTT	CASSGWDKGAEAFF
TRBD2	NA	TRBV4-3	TRBJ2-5	TGCGCCAGCAGCCCCGGGGTTCGGGAGGGCGAGACCCAGTACTTC	CASSPGVREGETQYF
NA	NA	TRBV30	TRBJ1-6	TGTGCCTGGTGTAGCGGTCCCTATAATTCACCCCTCCACTTT	CAWCSGPYNSPLHF
TRBD1	NA	TRBV5-1	TRBJ1-2	TGCGCCAGCAGCTCACAGGGGGTTGGCTACACCTTC	CASSSQGVGYTF
NA	NA	TRBV7-8	TRBJ2-5	TGTGCCAGCGGCCGGGAGACCCAGTACTTC	CASGRETQYF
NA	NA	TRBV2	TRBJ1-4	TGTGCCAGCAGTGATTCGGGAGCCCTTAATGAAAAACTGTTTTTT	CASSDSGALNEKLFF
NA	NA	TRBV4-1	TRBJ1-1	TGCGCCAGCAGCCGAGCGATAGGGGGACTGAACACTGAAGCTTTCTTT	CASSRAIGGLNTEAFF
TRBD1	NA	TRBV28	TRBJ2-7	TGTGCCAGCAGTTTAACAGGGGTAACCCCCTACTACGAGCAGTACTTC	CASSLTGVTPYYEQYF
NA	NA	TRBV12-2	TRBJ1-2	TGTGCAAGTCCCGACCAGCAAGCCCCAGTACGCCACCCTACGTATGGCTACACCTTC	CASPDQQAPVRHPTYGYTF
TRBD1	NA	TRBV5-5	TRBJ2-2	TGTGCCAGCAGAGAGGGGACAGTCACCGGGGAGCTGTTTTTT	CASREGTVTGELFF
NA	once	TRBV12-3/TRBV12-4	TRBJ1-5	TGTGCCAGCAGACCCGAGCACAATCAGCCCCAGCATTTT	CASRPEHNQPQHF
NA	NA	TRBV7-8	TRBJ1-4	TGTGCCAGCAGCCCAGTTCTAGAGCGAAAACTGTTTTTT	CASSPVLERKLFF
NA	NA	TRBV6-5	TRBJ2-5	TGTGCCAGCAGAGGAATGAGGGAGACCCAGTACTTC	CASRGMRETQYF
NA	NA	TRBV11-2	TRBJ2-7	TGTGCCAGCAGCTTAGTGGGGGTGCGGTTGGGCTACGAGCAGTACTTC	CASSLVGVRLGYEQYF
TRBD1	NA	TRBV29-1	TRBJ1-1	TGCAGCGTTAGACAGGGGGCTAATTGGAACACTGAAGCTTTCTTT	CSVRQGANWNTEAFF
NA	once	TRBV2	TRBJ1-3	TGTGCCAGCAGGGGACGGTCTGGAAACACCATATATTTT	CASRGRSGNTIYF
NA	NA	TRBV20-1	TRBJ2-7	TGCAGTTCCCTACTAGCCTACGAGCAGTACTTC	CSSLLAYEQYF
NA	NA	TRBV21-1	TRBJ1-4	TGTGCCAGCAGCAGGGAGAATGAAAAACTGTTTTTT	CASSRENEKLFF
TRBD1	NA	TRBV11-2	TRBJ1-6	TGTGCCAGCAGCCGAAGATCGCATGACAGGGGGCTCAATTCACCCCTCCACTTT	CASSRRSHDRGLNSPLHF
NA	NA	TRBV15	TRBJ2-7	TGTGCCACCAGCAGTCAGCGGCCACCTACCTACGAGCAGTACTTC	CATSSQRPPTYEQYF
NA	NA	TRBV11-2	TRBJ1-2	TGTGCCAGCAGCTTAGTCGCGACAGGCGGCTACACCTTC	CASSLVATGGYTF
NA	NA	TRBV10-3	TRBJ2-5	TGTGCCATATCGCGGGACCAAGAGACCCAGTACTTC	CAISRDQETQYF
NA	NA	TRBV27	TRBJ2-3	TGTGCCAGCAGTCCCCGGAGCCGGCGGGGCACAGATACGCAGTATTTT	CASSPRSRRGTDTQYF
TRBD1	NA	TRBV27	TRBJ1-1	TGTGCCAGCAGTTATCAGGGGGCGGCGCGAGCTTTCTTT	CASSYQGAARAFF
TRBD1	NA	TRBV5-1	TRBJ2-2	TGCGCCAGCTTCTCGGGACAGGGTTTAGGCGGGGAGCTGTTTTTT	CASFSGQGLGGELFF
TRBD2	NA	TRBV4-1	TRBJ2-7	TGCGCCAGCAGCCAAGAAGGGGCTAGCGGGAGTTACGAGCAGTACTTC	CASSQEGASGSYEQYF
NA	NA	TRBV28	TRBJ1-4	TGTGCCAGCAATAATAATGAAAAACTGTTTTTT	CASNNNEKLFF
NA	few	TRBV5-1	TRBJ2-5	TGCGCCAGCAGCAGAGGAGGTTCCGAGACCCAGTACTTC	CASSRGGSETQYF
TRBD2	NA	TRBV28	TRBJ2-5	TGTGCCAGCAGTTTAGCGGGAGGACGAGAGACCCAGTACTTC	CASSLAGGRETQYF
NA	NA	TRBV7-2	TRBJ1-2	TGTGCCAGCAGCTTATCAGGGGCAGGGGATGGCTACACCTTC	CASSLSGAGDGYTF
TRBD2	NA	TRBV7-2	TRBJ2-7	TGTGCCAGCAGCCAAGGCGCTAGCGGGAGCTTGGAGCAGTACTTC	CASSQGASGSLEQYF
NA	NA	TRBV29-1	TRBJ2-1	TGCAGCGCTGGGACGGACTTGGTGCACAATGAGCAGTTCTTC	CSAGTDLVHNEQFF
NA	NA	TRBV29-1	TRBJ1-2	TGCAGCGGAGTCGACACAGTCAACTATGGCTACACCTTC	CSGVDTVNYGYTF
NA	NA	TRBV6-5	TRBJ2-7	TGTGCCAGCAGTTACCGCAGGGGGCTAGCGGGATCCCAGGAGCACTTC	CASSYRRGLAGSQEHF
NA	NA	TRBV19	TRBJ1-5	TGTGCCAGTAGTAACAAGCGGGGGCAGCCCCAGCATTTT	CASSNKRGQPQHF
NA	once	TRBV2	TRBJ1-2	TGTGCCAGCAGTGTAGGAACAGGGAATGGCTACACCTTC	CASSVGTGNGYTF
NA	NA	TRBV19	TRBJ2-2	TGTGCCAGTAGCTTCCACCAGGGGAACACCGGGGAGCTGTTTTTT	CASSFHQGNTGELFF
NA	NA	TRBV3-1/TRBV3-2	TRBJ2-1	TGTGCCAGCAGCCATTTTAGCGCCGGAAGCTCCTACAATGAGCAGTTCTTC	CASSHFSAGSSYNEQFF
TRBD1	NA	TRBV7-8	TRBJ2-2	TGTGCCAGCAGCCCGTCCTCGGGGACAGCCCACACCGGGGAGCTGTTTTTT	CASSPSSGTAHTGELFF
NA	few	TRBV21-1	TRBJ2-1	TGTGCCAGCAGCAAATTCACTAGCGGGATTTATTGGATCTTC	CASSKFTSGIYWIF
NA	once	TRBV5-1	TRBJ1-4	TGCGCCAGCAGCTTGGCCTCAGCAGGGACTAATGAAAAACTGTTTTTT	CASSLASAGTNEKLFF